These 13 T cell receptor beta chains were sequenced from one sample in a study of T cell changes during pregnancy in multiple sclerosis. Produced via immunoSEQ multiplex PCR; TCRdb's table is partial and in-frame only. The data hold some 110,000 clones, with roughly nine tenths observed a single time. The specimen was peripheral blood, collected before pregnancy. The receptors come from a female donor with multiple sclerosis, enrolled in a pregnancy study.

This clone was seen more than once but under ten times. The chain links TRBV7-6 to TRBJ1-5; TRBD1 matches 7 bases. This CDR3 spans 13 amino acids. With 4 bases clipped from V and 7 bases from J, the junction kept 4 bases outside the gene matches. The germline V gene has CDR1 SGHVS and CDR2 FNYEAQ. DNA of the CDR3: TGTGCCAGCAGCTCCGACAGGGAACAGCCCCAGCATTTT. It yields the protein CASSSDREQPQHF.

This chain uses TRBV11-2 with TRBJ1-2; D ambiguous. The V gene lost 5 bases and the J gene lost 0 bases, with 16 bases spanning the gap. CDR1 and CDR2 from the germline V gene are SGHAT and FQNNGV. The CDR3 runs to 16 residues. This CDR3 is CASSLRQAEANYGYTF. The CDR3 nucleotides read TGTGCCAGCAGCCTAAGGCAGGCCGAAGCTAACTATGGCTACACCTTC.

The rearrangement uses TRBV7-6 and TRBJ2-2; 7 nucleotides agree with TRBD2. The germline CDR1 and CDR2 sequences are SGHVS and FNYEAQ. The CDR3 is made up of 15 amino acids. Trimming at V came to 7 bases and at J to 3 bases, leaving 8 bases not matched to a gene. The CDR3 coding sequence is TGTGCCAGCACCAAAATCGGGGGGTACACCGGGGAGCTGTTTTTT. Its translation is CASTKIGGYTGELFF.

The chain uses TRBV19 and TRBJ1-1; maybe TRBD1 (6 bases). Trimming cost V 6 bases and J 2 bases, with 10 bases left between them. Per the germline V gene, CDR1 is LNHDA and CDR2 is SQIVND (reference sequence). This CDR3 has 13 amino acids. CDR3 DNA: TGTGCCAGTAGCCCGACAGGAAACACTGAAGCTTTCTTT. Translated, it gives CASSPTGNTEAFF.

This clone has more than one count but fewer than ten. The V gene is TRBV18, the J gene TRBJ1-5; 8 bases are shared with TRBD1. The CDR3 has 17 residues. J gave up 4 bases and V 5 bases, and 13 bases lay outside the gene matches. The germline CDR1 and CDR2 sequences are KGHSH and LQKENI. The CDR3 is CASSSIGRGLPNQPQHF. In DNA form, the CDR3 reads TGTGCCAGCTCATCTATTGGCAGGGGGCTCCCAAATCAGCCCCAGCATTTT.

The table lists this clone with a count of one. V is TRBV7-8 and J is TRBJ1-1, with D maybe TRBD1 (6 bases). This CDR3 is built from 17 residues. Trimming pared 0 bases from V and 3 bases from J, leaving 17 bases between. Germline V lookup: CDR1 SGHVS, CDR2 FQNEAQ. The CDR3 spells CASSLARKGGRHTEAFF. For the CDR3, the DNA is TGTGCCAGCAGCTTAGCGCGGAAAGGGGGAAGACACACTGAAGCTTTCTTT.

The rearrangement uses TRBV30 and TRBJ1-1, with D perhaps matching TRBD1 (5 bases). The germline V gene has CDR1 GTSNPN and CDR2 SVGIG (reference sequence). The CDR3 is 14 amino acids. The ends were cut back, 1 base at V and 1 base at J, with 10 bases in the middle. The CDR3 spells CAWSGLTENTEAFF. CDR3 in DNA: TGTGCCTGGAGTGGTTTGACAGAGAACACTGAAGCTTTCTTT.

As regards this clone: Different DNA sequences within this sample yield the same CDR3. The rearrangement links TRBV7-6 to TRBJ2-3; 15 nucleotides match TRBD2. The CDR3 is made up of 18 amino acids. Germline assignment: CDR1 SGHVS and CDR2 FNYEAQ. V lost 3 bases and J lost 0; bases outside the gene matches: 4. The CDR3 loop is CASSLGLAGGASTDTQYF. Here the CDR3 DNA reads TGTGCCAGCAGCTTGGGACTAGCGGGGGGAGCTAGCACAGATACGCAGTATTTT.

The gene calls are TRBV18 and TRBJ1-2, with TRBD1 identical over 9 bases. There are 17 residues in the CDR3. The junction had 8 bases not matched to a gene; V was cut back by 0 bases and J by 3 bases. Germline V gene sequence: CDR1 KGHSH, CDR2 LQKENI. The CDR3 sequence: CASSPPPSRDRDYGYTF. CDR3 DNA: TGTGCCAGCTCACCACCGCCGTCGAGGGACAGGGACTATGGCTACACCTTC.

V usage is TRBV7-7 and J usage is TRBJ2-5; 10 bases match TRBD2. Trimming took 4 bases from V and 5 from J; bases not matched to a gene: 7. The CDR3 covers 15 residues. Germline V gene sequence: CDR1 SSHAT, CDR2 FNYEAQ (reference sequence). Written as DNA, the CDR3 is TGTGCCAGCAGCTCACTAGCGGGGACTGGGGAGACCCAGTACTTC. This translates into CASSSLAGTGETQYF.

The V gene is TRBV28, the J gene TRBJ2-7; 10 nucleotides agree with TRBD2. The CDR3 runs 15 residues. Per germline, CDR1 MDHEN and CDR2 SYDVKM. The V and J ends lost 1 base and 3 bases, in that order; junction bases with no gene match: 3. The CDR3 loop is CASSLSSGRGYEQYF. CDR3 nucleotide sequence: TGTGCCAGCAGTTTATCGAGCGGGAGGGGCTACGAGCAGTACTTC.

V is TRBV19 and J is TRBJ2-5; D not certain. From germline, CDR1 is LNHDA and CDR2 SQIVND (reference sequence). Trimming removed 0 bases at V and 6 bases at J, with 11 bases between. The CDR3 spans 14 residues. The CDR3 region is CASSIDPTSKTQYF. CDR3 in DNA: TGTGCCAGTAGTATAGACCCGACATCGAAGACCCAGTACTTC.

The chain links TRBV14 to TRBJ2-7; D is perhaps TRBD2 (6 bases). Germline assignment: CDR1 SGHDN and CDR2 FVKESK. V shed 1 base and J shed 3 bases, with 10 bases lying between them. This CDR3 comprises 14 residues. CDR3 protein: CASSQVRGYYEQYF. The CDR3, as DNA: TGTGCCAGCAGCCAAGTTCGGGGGTACTACGAGCAGTACTTC.